The rows below give T cell receptor beta chains drawn from one sample of a study of blood T cell repertoires in COVID-19. Profiled with immunoSEQ multiplex PCR; TCRdb holds only in-frame clones, not every one. The sample includes 200,000 to 300,000 clones, roughly 89% seen only once; the top ten take approximately 9%. Material for sequencing was PBMCs or T cells enriched from blood (not recorded which). These receptor sequences come from a man in his forties or fifties who had recovered from COVID-19. Both conserved end residues are trimmed from each CDR3. The order of the fields is D gene, V gene, J gene, CDR3 protein. The D gene is left open where the match is weak.

TRBD1,TRBV7-2,TRBJ1-1,ASSFYRGLGTEAF
NA,TRBV18,TRBJ1-2,ASSPQENYGYT
NA,TRBV11-3,TRBJ2-7,ASSGPEGDEQY
NA,TRBV19,TRBJ2-1,ASSTFRGYPYNEQF
TRBD1,TRBV7-2,TRBJ1-4,ASNYRGLNEKLF
TRBD2,TRBV7-9,TRBJ2-7,ASSLGRGTTGEQY
NA,TRBV14,TRBJ1-1,ASSRNLDTEAF
TRBD1,TRBV15,TRBJ1-2,ATSRELGTAYGYT
TRBD1,TRBV6-1,TRBJ1-5,ASSEPLPGQGIDQPQH
TRBD1,TRBV5-6,TRBJ2-7,ASSKDRDEQY
TRBD1,TRBV4-2,TRBJ1-3,ASSQLTGVRGSSGNTIY
TRBD2,TRBV5-1,TRBJ2-1,ASSFGGSYNEQF
NA,TRBV3-1/TRBV3-2,TRBJ1-4,ASSQVNSQGGTNEKLF
TRBD1,TRBV6-2/TRBV6-3,TRBJ1-1,ASSLTGRDSEAF
TRBD2,TRBV6-5,TRBJ2-7,ASSYQGLAASYEQY
NA,TRBV11-2,TRBJ1-6,ASSLEASGGIPNSPLH
TRBD2,TRBV11-2,TRBJ2-1,ASSQSGTRSEQF
TRBD1,TRBV7-2,TRBJ1-6,AIDGTGLSPLH
NA,TRBV5-1,TRBJ1-1,ASSPTGLNTEAF
NA,TRBV5-6,TRBJ1-2,ASSAGSYGYT
TRBD2,TRBV6-5,TRBJ2-1,ASRVLAGPYNEQF
TRBD1,TRBV7-3,TRBJ1-2,ASSSGQEYGYT
NA,TRBV6-5,TRBJ2-7,ASSYRRSSYEQY
TRBD1,TRBV5-1,TRBJ2-3,ASSLHGTVTDTQY